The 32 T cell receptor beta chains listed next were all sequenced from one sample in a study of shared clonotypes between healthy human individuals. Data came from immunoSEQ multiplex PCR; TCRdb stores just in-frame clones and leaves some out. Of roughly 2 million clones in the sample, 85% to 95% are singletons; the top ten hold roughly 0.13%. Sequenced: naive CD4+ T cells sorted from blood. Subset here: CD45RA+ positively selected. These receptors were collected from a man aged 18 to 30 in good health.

DNA of the CDR3: TGTGCCAGCACCCCGGGGGACAGGGGCCAGGGCTACACCTTC. It specifies CASTPGDRGQGYTF. The V call is TRBV28, the J call TRBJ1-2; TRBD1 agrees at 10 bases. In germline, CDR1 is MDHEN, CDR2 SYDVKM. Trimming at V came to 7 bases and at J to 8 bases, leaving 10 bases not matched to a gene. This CDR3 has 14 residues.

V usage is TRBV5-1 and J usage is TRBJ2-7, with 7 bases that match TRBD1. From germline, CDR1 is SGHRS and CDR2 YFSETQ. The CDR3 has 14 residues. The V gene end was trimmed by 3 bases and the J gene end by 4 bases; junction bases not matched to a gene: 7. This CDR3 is CASSSGQAGYEQYF. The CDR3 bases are TGCGCCAGCAGCTCCGGACAGGCTGGGTACGAGCAGTACTTC.

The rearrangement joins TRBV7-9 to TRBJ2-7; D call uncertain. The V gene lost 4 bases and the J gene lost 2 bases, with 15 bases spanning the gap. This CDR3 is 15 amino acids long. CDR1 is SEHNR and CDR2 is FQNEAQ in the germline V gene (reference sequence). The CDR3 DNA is TGTGCCAGCAGCTCCACAGCCGTGCAGACCTACGAGCAGTACTTC. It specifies CASSSTAVQTYEQYF.

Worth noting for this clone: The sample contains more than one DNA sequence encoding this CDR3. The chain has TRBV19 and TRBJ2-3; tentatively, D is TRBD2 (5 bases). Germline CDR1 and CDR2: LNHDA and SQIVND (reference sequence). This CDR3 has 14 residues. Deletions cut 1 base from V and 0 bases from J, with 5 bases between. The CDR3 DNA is TGTGCCAGTAGTATAGCGGGAAGCACAGATACGCAGTATTTT. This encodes CASSIAGSTDTQYF. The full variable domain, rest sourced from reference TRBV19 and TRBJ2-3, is DGGITQSPKYLFRKEGQNVTLSCEQNLNHDAMYWYRQDPGQGLRLIYYSQIVNDFQKGDIAEGYSVSREKKESFPLTVTSAQKNPTAFYLCASSIAGSTDTQYFGPGTRLTVL.

For the CDR3, the DNA is TGTGCCAGCTCACCGGGAGGGGAACCTAACTATGGCTACACCTTC. Translated: CASSPGGEPNYGYTF. This sequence joins TRBV18 and TRBJ1-2; perhaps TRBD1 as D (5 bases). Germline assignment: CDR1 KGHSH and CDR2 LQKENI. V lost 3 bases and J 0 bases, leaving 11 bases between the germline ends. The CDR3 is made up of 15 amino acids.

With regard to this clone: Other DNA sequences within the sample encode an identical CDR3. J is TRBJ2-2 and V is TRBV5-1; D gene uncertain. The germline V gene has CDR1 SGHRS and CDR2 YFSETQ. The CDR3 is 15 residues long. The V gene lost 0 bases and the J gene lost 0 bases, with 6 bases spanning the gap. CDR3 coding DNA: TGCGCCAGCAGCTTGGTTCAGACGAACACCGGGGAGCTGTTTTTT. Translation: CASSLVQTNTGELFF.

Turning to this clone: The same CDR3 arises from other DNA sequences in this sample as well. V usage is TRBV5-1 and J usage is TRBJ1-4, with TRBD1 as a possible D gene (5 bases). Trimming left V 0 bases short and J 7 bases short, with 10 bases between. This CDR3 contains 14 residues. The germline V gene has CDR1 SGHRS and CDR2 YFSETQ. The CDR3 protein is CASSLAGGSEKLFF. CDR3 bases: TGCGCCAGCAGCTTGGCTGGGGGTAGTGAAAAACTGTTTTTT.

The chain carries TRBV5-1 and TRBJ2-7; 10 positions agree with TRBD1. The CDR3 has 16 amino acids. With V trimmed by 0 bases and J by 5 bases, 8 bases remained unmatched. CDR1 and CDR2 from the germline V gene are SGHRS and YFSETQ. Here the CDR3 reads CASSLEKTGGLDEQYF. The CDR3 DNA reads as TGCGCCAGCAGCTTGGAAAAGACAGGGGGCTTGGACGAGCAGTACTTC.

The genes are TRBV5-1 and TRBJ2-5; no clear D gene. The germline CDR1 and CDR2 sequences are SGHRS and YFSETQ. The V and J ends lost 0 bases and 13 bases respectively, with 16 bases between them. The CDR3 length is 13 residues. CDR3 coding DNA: TGCGCCAGCAGCTTGGATCTGGAAAGGGCTCCGTACTTC. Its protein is CASSLDLERAPYF. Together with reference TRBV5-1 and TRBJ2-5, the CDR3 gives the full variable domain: KAGVTQTPRYLIKTRGQQVTLSCSPISGHRSVSWYQQTPGQGLQFLFEYFSETQRNKGNFPGRFSGRQFSNSRSEMNVSTLELGDSALYLCASSLDLERAPYFGPGTRLLVL.

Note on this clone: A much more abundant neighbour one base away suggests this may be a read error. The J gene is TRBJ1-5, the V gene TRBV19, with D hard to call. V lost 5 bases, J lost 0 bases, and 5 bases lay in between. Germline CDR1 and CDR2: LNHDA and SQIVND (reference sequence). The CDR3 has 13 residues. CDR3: CASSQVSNQPQHF. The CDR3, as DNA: TGTGCCAGTAGTCAGGTTAGCAATCAGCCCCAGCATTTT. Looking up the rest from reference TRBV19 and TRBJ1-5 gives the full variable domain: DGGITQSPKYLFRKEGQNVTLSCEQNLNHDAMYWYRQDPGQGLRLIYYSQIVNDFQKGDIAEGYSVSREKKESFPLTVTSAQKNPTAFYLCASSQVSNQPQHFGDGTRLSIL.

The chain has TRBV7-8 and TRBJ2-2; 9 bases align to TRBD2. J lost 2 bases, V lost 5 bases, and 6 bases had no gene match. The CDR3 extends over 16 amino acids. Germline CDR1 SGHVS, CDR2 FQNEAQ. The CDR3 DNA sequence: TGTGCCAGCAGCCCAGGGACTAGCTTAAACACCGGGGAGCTGTTTTTT. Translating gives CASSPGTSLNTGELFF.

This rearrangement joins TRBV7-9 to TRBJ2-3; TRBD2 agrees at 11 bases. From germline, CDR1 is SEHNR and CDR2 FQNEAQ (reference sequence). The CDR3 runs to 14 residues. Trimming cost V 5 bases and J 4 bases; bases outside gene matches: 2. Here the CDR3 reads CASSPGLAADTQYF. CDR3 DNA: TGTGCCAGCAGCCCGGGACTAGCGGCAGATACGCAGTATTTT.

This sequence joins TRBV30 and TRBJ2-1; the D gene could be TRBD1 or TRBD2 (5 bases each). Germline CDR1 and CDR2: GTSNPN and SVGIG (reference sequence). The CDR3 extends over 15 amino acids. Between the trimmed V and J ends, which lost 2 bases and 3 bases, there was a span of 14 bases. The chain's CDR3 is CAWSTGTAVYNEQFF. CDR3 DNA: TGTGCCTGGAGTACCGGGACGGCTGTCTACAATGAGCAGTTCTTC.

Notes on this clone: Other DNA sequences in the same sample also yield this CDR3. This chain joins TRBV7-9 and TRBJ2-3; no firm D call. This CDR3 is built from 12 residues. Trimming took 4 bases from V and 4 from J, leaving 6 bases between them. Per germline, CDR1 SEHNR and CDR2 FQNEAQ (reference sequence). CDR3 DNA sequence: TGTGCCAGCAGCTCCTCGTCAGATACGCAGTATTTT. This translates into CASSSSSDTQYF.

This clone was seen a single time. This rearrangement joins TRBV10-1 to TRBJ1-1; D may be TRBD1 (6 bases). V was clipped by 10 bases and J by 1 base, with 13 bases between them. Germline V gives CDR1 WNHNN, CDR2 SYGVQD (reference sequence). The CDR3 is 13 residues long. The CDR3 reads CATSATGNTEAFF. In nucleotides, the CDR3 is TGCGCCACTTCTGCGACAGGGAACACTGAAGCTTTCTTT.

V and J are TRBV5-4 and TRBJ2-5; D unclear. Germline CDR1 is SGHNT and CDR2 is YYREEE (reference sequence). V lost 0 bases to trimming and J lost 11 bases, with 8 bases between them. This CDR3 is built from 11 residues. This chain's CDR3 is CASSLGSTQYF. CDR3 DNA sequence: TGTGCCAGCAGCTTGGGATCCACTCAGTACTTC.

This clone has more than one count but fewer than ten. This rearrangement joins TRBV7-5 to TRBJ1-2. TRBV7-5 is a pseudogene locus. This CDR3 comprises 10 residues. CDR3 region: CARLKAGYTF. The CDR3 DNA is TGTGCCAGACTTAAGGCAGGCTACACCTTC.

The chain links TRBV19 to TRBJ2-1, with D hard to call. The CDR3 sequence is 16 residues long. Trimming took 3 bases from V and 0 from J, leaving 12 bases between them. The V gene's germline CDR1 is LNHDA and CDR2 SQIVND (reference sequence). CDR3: CASSMFRTSSYNEQFF. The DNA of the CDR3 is TGTGCCAGTAGTATGTTTAGGACGAGCTCCTACAATGAGCAGTTCTTC.

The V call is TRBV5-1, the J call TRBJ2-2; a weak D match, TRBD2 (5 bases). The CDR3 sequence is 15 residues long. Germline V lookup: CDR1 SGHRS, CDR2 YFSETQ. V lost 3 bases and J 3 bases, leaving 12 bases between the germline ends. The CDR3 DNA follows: TGCGCCAGCAGCTCAGGAGGAGCGTACACCGGGGAGCTGTTTTTT. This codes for CASSSGGAYTGELFF.

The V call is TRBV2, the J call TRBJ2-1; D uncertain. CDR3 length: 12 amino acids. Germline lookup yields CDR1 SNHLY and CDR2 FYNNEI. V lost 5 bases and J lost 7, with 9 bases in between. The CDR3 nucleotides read TGTGCCAGCAGTCCGTCCGGAAATGAGCAGTTCTTC. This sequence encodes CASSPSGNEQFF.

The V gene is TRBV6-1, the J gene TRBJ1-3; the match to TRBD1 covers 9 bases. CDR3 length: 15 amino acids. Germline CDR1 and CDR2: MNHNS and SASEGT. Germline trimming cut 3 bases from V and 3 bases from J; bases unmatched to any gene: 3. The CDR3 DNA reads TGTGCCAGCAGTGATAAGACAGGGGGTGGAAACACCATATATTTT. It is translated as CASSDKTGGGNTIYF.

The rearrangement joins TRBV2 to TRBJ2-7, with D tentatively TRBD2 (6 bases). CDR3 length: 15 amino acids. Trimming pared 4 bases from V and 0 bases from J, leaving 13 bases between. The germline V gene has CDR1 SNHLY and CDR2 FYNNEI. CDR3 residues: CASSVRGKSSYEQYF. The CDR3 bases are TGTGCCAGCAGTGTCCGGGGGAAGAGCTCCTACGAGCAGTACTTC.

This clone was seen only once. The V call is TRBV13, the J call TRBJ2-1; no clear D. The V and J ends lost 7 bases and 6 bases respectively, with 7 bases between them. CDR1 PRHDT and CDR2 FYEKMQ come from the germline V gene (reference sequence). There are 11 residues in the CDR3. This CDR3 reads CASMTGNEQFF. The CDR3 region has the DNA TGTGCCAGCATGACTGGCAATGAGCAGTTCTTC.

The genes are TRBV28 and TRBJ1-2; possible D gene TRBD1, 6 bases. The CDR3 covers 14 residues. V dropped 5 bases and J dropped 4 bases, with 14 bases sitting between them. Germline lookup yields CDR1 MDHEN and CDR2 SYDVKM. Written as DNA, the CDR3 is TGTGCCAGCAGTCTGACAGGACTGATCTATGGCTACACCTTC. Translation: CASSLTGLIYGYTF.

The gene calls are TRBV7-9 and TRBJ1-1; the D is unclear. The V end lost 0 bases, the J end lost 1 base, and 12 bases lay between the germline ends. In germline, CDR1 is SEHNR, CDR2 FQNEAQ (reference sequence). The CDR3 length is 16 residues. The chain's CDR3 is CASSLARNDPNTEAFF. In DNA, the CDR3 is TGTGCCAGCAGCTTAGCCCGAAACGACCCGAACACTGAAGCTTTCTTT.

This chain's CDR3 is CASSEIGLEAFF. In nucleotides, the CDR3 is TGTGCCAGCAGTGAAATCGGGTTAGAAGCTTTCTTT. The chain uses TRBV2 and TRBJ1-1; D remains ambiguous. Between the trimmed V and J ends, which lost 2 bases and 8 bases, there was a span of 9 bases. The CDR3 contains 12 residues. The V gene's germline CDR1 is SNHLY and CDR2 FYNNEI.

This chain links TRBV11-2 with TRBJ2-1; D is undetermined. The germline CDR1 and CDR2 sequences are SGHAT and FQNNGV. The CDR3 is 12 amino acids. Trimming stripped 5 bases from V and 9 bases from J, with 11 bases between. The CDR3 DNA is TGTGCCAGCAGCCCAGTGGTTGGTGAGCAGTTCTTC. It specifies CASSPVVGEQFF.

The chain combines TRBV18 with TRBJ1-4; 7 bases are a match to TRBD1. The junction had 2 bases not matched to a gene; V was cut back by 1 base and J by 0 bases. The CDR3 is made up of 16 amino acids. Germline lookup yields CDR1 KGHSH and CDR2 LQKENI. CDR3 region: CASSPQGGPTNEKLFF. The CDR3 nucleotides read TGTGCCAGCTCACCACAAGGGGGCCCAACTAATGAAAAACTGTTTTTT.

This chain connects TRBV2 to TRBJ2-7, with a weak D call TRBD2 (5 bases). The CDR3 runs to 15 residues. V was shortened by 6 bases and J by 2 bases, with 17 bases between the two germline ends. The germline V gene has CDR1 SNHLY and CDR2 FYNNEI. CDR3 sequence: CASRSEGLLTYEQYF. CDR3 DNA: TGTGCCAGCAGGTCCGAAGGACTTCTCACCTACGAGCAGTACTTC.

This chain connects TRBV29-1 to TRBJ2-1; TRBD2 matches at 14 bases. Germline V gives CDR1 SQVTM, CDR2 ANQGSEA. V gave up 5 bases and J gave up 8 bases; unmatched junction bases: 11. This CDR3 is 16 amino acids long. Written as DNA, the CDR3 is TGCAGCGTTCGTAGACTAGCGGGAGGGCCGGCGGATGAGCAGTTCTTC. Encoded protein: CSVRRLAGGPADEQFF.

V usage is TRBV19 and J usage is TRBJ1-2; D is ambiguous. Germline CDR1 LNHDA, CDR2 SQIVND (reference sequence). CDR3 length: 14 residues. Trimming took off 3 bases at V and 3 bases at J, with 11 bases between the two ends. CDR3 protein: CASSITLRDYGYTF. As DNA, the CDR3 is TGTGCCAGTAGTATCACCCTAAGGGACTATGGCTACACCTTC. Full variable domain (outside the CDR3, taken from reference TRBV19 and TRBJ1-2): DGGITQSPKYLFRKEGQNVTLSCEQNLNHDAMYWYRQDPGQGLRLIYYSQIVNDFQKGDIAEGYSVSREKKESFPLTVTSAQKNPTAFYLCASSITLRDYGYTFGSGTRLTVV.

The CDR3 loop reads CASSQDQGGYTF. CDR3 coding DNA: TGCGCCAGCAGCCAAGATCAGGGTGGCTACACCTTC. The chain recombines TRBV4-1 with TRBJ1-2; maybe TRBD1 (5 bases). Between the trimmed V and J ends, which lost 0 bases and 7 bases, there was a span of 6 bases. The CDR3 loop spans 12 amino acids. Germline CDR1 MGHRA, CDR2 YSYEKL.